This TCR beta chain was obtained from a study of human T cells and chemical hapten exposure. TCRdb reprocessed the RACE reads with MiXCR, giving one entry per CDR3 protein. The data show about 260,000 distinct CDR3 sequences, 7.5% to 9% seen once. The time point was: pre-sensitization, week 0. The sample's treatment: therapeutic diphenylcyclopropenone sensitization with weekly scalp DPC. The ends lost 6 bases at V and 0 bases at J; junction bases unmatched: 13. Germline V gives CDR1 SEHNR, CDR2 FQNEAQ (reference sequence). The CDR3 runs 17 residues. The chain combines TRBV7-9 with TRBJ2-7, with 8 positions matching TRBD2. Sequencing was performed on whole blood, taken in connection with sensitization to the hapten diphenylcyclopropenone (DPC). This clonotype originated in a woman aged 40 to 50 with alopecia areata. Some clones in this sample may be carry-over from other donors' samples. The CDR3 sequence: CASRPPRRREVSYEQYF. The CDR3 bases are TGTGCCAGCAGGCCACCTCGTAGGCGGGAGGTCTCCTACGAGCAGTACTTC.